What follows are 12 T cell receptor beta chains derived from one specimen sequenced in a study of blood T cell repertoires in COVID-19. Libraries were prepared by immunoSEQ multiplex PCR; TCRdb keeps only in-frame clonotypes and omits some of them. Of under 200,000 clones listed, around 81% are singletons. Material: peripheral blood. Receptors were obtained from a human donor with acute or convalescent COVID-19. The donor label of this sample is uncertain.

The gene calls are TRBV21-1 and TRBJ2-4; TRBD2 is the table's D call, not checked against the DNA. TRBV21-1 is a pseudogene locus. The length of the CDR3 is 14 residues. The CDR3 reads CASSPREFQNIQYF. Here the CDR3 DNA reads TGTGCCAGCAGCCCACGGGAGTTCCAAAACATTCAGTACTTC.

The chain recombines TRBV29-1 with TRBJ2-6, with 7 bases lining up with TRBD2. Germline CDR1 reads SQVTM; CDR2 reads ANQGSEA. The length of the CDR3 is 15 residues. J gave up 4 bases and V 7 bases, and 10 bases lay outside the gene matches. CDR3 bases: TGCAGCGCCGGGGAGGGGCCGGAAGGGGCCAACGTCCTGACTTTC. It codes for CSAGEGPEGANVLTF.

The chain combines TRBV5-1 with TRBJ2-2; possible D gene TRBD1, 5 bases. V dropped 2 bases and J dropped 6 bases, with 11 bases sitting between them. This CDR3 has 14 residues. The germline V gene encodes CDR1 SGHRS and CDR2 YFSETQ. As DNA, the CDR3 is TGCGCCAGCAGCTTACCAGGGTCGGCCGGGGAGCTGTTTTTT. Translating it yields CASSLPGSAGELFF. The complete variable domain, with remaining parts taken from reference TRBV5-1 and TRBJ2-2, reads KAGVTQTPRYLIKTRGQQVTLSCSPISGHRSVSWYQQTPGQGLQFLFEYFSETQRNKGNFPGRFSGRQFSNSRSEMNVSTLELGDSALYLCASSLPGSAGELFFGEGSRLTVL.

This chain joins TRBV9 and TRBJ2-2; no definite D call. V lost 5 bases, J lost 0 bases, and 8 bases lay in between. Germline V lookup: CDR1 SGDLS, CDR2 YYNGEE. The CDR3 consists of 14 residues. The CDR3 loop reads CASSPRANTGELFF. The DNA of the CDR3 is TGTGCCAGCAGTCCACGGGCGAACACCGGGGAGCTGTTTTTT.

The CDR3 region has the DNA TGTGCCAGCAGTTCCGCGGGGGGGGCTAACACTGAAGCTTTCTTT. Translation: CASSSAGGANTEAFF. The chain links TRBV6-6 to TRBJ1-1; tentatively, D is TRBD1 (6 bases). The CDR3 is made up of 15 amino acids. V was trimmed by 4 bases and J by 2 bases, leaving 14 bases between them. CDR1 is MNHNY, CDR2 SVGAGI, per germline (reference sequence).

The table lists this clone with a count of one. This rearrangement joins TRBV30 to TRBJ2-5; 12 bases map to TRBD2. V shed 3 bases and J 5 bases; nucleotides not matched to a gene: 4. Germline lookup yields CDR1 GTSNPN and CDR2 SVGIG (reference sequence). The CDR3 runs to 14 residues. The CDR3 loop is CAWRLAGGGETQYF. The CDR3 DNA sequence: TGTGCCTGGAGACTAGCGGGGGGCGGGGAGACCCAGTACTTC.

Of note for this clone: The junction departs from germline at one end; a sequencing error may be responsible. This chain connects TRBV14 to TRBJ2-3; 13 bases agree with TRBD2. CDR3 size: 14 residues. Per the germline V gene, CDR1 is SGHDN and CDR2 is FVKESK. Here the CDR3 reads CASSQVTSGGAVHF. For the CDR3, the DNA is TGTGCCAGCAGCCAAGTAACTAGCGGGGGGGCCGTGCATTTT.

This clone has only a few counts. V is TRBV6-5 and J is TRBJ1-1, with 7 bases matching TRBD1. CDR1 is MNHEY and CDR2 is SVGAGI in the germline V gene. Trimming cost V 4 bases and J 8 bases; bases outside gene matches: 7. This CDR3 has 13 residues. The CDR3 spells CASSSRQGSEAFF. The CDR3 bases are TGTGCCAGCAGTTCCCGACAGGGTTCAGAAGCTTTCTTT.

The chain recombines TRBV10-3 with TRBJ1-2; weak D call: TRBD1 (5 bases). V lost 10 bases and J 2 bases, leaving 23 bases between the germline ends. The germline gives CDR1 ENHRY, CDR2 SYGVKD. The CDR3 spans 16 residues. This chain's CDR3 is CATVDRSLPINYGYTF. In nucleotides, the CDR3 is TGTGCCACCGTCGACAGATCTCTCCCGATCAACTATGGCTACACCTTC.

This clone has only a few counts. This CDR3 reads CASSMGGRNTEAFF. The CDR3, as DNA: TGTGCCAGTAGTATGGGGGGTAGGAACACTGAAGCTTTCTTT. V usage is TRBV19 and J usage is TRBJ1-1; D is possibly TRBD1 (5 bases). The length of the CDR3 is 14 residues. Germline V gene sequence: CDR1 LNHDA, CDR2 SQIVND (reference sequence). Trimming stripped 3 bases from V and 1 base from J, with 9 bases between.

The chain recombines TRBV5-1 with TRBJ2-1; D unclear. The CDR3 sequence is 15 residues long. Trimming shortened V by 2 bases and J by 3 bases, and 12 bases separated the two germline ends. Germline V gives CDR1 SGHRS, CDR2 YFSETQ. CDR3 protein: CASSFYSGIYNEQFF. CDR3 DNA: TGCGCCAGCAGCTTTTACTCAGGTATCTACAATGAGCAGTTCTTC. The variable domain in full, completed from reference TRBV5-1 and TRBJ2-1, reads KAGVTQTPRYLIKTRGQQVTLSCSPISGHRSVSWYQQTPGQGLQFLFEYFSETQRNKGNFPGRFSGRQFSNSRSEMNVSTLELGDSALYLCASSFYSGIYNEQFFGPGTRLTVL.

The chain has TRBV27 and TRBJ2-7; TRBD2 agrees at 12 bases. Germline V CDR1 and CDR2: MNHEY, SMNVEV (reference sequence). The CDR3 runs to 15 residues. After removal of 4 bases from V and 3 bases from J, the junction contained 4 bases not matched to a gene. The DNA of the CDR3 is TGTGCCAGCAGTTCCCCTAGCGGGAGGGGCTACGAGCAGTACTTC. It codes for CASSSPSGRGYEQYF.